This T cell receptor (beta chain) was obtained from a study of memory CD4+ T cells and cytomegalovirus serostatus. Across the study: Healthy Belgian adult donors included about 10 CMV-positive and 24 CMV-negative people.

Germline-derived CDR1 and CDR2 are LNHDA and SQIVND (reference sequence). Unmatched junction bases numbered 7, after V lost 7 bases and J lost 2 bases. The CDR3 consists of 15 residues. The sort gate was single viable CD3+CD4+CD8-CD45RO+ cells for memory CD4+ T cells. Positive selection with CD4 microbeads enriched total CD4+ T cells. Findings of the study overall: Each of approximately 63 CMV-associated TCRbeta sequences occurred in one to five individuals.

Original data processing: Out-of-frame sequences were removed, leaving 2 million to 2.5 million distinct TCRbeta sequences. Using immunoSEQ multiplex PCR, the repertoire was profiled, and TCRdb retains in-frame clones only, with some absent. Clonal size and the V and J genes are those of that table, whereas D and trimming came from the DNA. The sample includes about 82,000 clones, about 85% of them seen just once. Regarding this clone: No antigen is known for it.

Sequencing was performed on memory CD4+ T cells from blood. This rearrangement joins TRBV19 to TRBJ2-3, with 9 positions matching TRBD1. This clonotype was sampled from an adult in good health and CMV-seronegative. The CDR3 region has the DNA TGTGCCAGTACGACAGGGGGGTGGGACACAGATACGCAGTATTTT. It yields the protein CASTTGGWDTDTQYF.